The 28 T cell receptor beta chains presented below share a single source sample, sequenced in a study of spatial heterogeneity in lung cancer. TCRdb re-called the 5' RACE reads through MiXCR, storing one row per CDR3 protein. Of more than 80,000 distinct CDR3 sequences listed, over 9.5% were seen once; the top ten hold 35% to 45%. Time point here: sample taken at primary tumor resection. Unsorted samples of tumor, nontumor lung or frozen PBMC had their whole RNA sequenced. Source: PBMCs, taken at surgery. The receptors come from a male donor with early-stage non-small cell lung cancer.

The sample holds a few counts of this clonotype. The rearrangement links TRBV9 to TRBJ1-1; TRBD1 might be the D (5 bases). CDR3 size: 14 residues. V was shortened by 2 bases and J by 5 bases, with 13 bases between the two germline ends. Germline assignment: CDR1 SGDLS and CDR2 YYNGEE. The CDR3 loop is CASSVQGRGTEAFF. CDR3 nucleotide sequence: TGTGCCAGCAGCGTGCAGGGCCGGGGTACTGAAGCTTTCTTT.

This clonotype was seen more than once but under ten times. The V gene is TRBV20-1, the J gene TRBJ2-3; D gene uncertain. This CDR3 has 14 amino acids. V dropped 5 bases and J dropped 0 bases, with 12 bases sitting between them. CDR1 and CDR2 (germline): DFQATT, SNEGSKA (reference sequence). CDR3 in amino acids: CSAPGLSSTDTQYF. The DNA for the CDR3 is TGCAGTGCTCCCGGATTATCCAGCACAGATACGCAGTATTTT.

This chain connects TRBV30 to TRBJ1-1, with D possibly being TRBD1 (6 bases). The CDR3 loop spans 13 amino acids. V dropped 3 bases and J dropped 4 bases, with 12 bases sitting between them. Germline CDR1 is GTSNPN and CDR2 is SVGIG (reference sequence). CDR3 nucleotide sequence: TGTGCCTGGAGATGGGGGGGCAGCACTGAAGCTTTCTTT. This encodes CAWRWGGSTEAFF.

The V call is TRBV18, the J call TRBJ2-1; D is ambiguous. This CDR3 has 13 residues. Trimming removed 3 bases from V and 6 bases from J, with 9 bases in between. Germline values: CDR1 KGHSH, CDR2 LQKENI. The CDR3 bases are TGTGCCAGCTCACCGGGGTTTGGCAATGAGCAGTTCTTC. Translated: CASSPGFGNEQFF.

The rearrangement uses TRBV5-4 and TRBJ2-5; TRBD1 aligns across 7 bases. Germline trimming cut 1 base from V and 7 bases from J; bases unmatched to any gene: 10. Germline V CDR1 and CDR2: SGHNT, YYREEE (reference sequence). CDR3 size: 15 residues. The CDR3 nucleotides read TGTGCCAGCAGCTTGTTGACAGGGCAAGTGGGGACCCAGTACTTC. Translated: CASSLLTGQVGTQYF. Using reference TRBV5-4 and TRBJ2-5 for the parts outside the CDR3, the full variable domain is ETGVTQSPTHLIKTRGQQVTLRCSSQSGHNTVSWYQQALGQGPQFIFQYYREEENGRGNFPPRFSGLQFPNYSSELNVNALELDDSALYLCASSLLTGQVGTQYFGPGTRLLVL.

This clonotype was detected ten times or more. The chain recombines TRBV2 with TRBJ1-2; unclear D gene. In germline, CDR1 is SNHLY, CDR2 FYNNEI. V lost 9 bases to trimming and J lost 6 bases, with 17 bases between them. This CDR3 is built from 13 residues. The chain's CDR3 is CASGRFVADGYTF. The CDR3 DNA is TGTGCCAGTGGGAGGTTCGTGGCGGATGGCTACACCTTC.

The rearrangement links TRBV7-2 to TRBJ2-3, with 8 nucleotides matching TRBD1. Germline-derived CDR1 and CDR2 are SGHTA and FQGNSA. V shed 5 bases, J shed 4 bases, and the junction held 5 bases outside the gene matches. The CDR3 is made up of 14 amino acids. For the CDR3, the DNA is TGTGCCAGCAGCGGGCGCAGGGGGCCAGATACGCAGTATTTT. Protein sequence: CASSGRRGPDTQYF.

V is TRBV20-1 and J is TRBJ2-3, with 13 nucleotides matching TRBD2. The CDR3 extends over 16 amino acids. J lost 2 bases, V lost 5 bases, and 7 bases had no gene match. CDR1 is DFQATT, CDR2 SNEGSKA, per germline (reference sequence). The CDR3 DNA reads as TGCAGTGCTCAAAAGGGGACTAGCGGGGACACAGATACGCAGTATTTT. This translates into CSAQKGTSGDTDTQYF.

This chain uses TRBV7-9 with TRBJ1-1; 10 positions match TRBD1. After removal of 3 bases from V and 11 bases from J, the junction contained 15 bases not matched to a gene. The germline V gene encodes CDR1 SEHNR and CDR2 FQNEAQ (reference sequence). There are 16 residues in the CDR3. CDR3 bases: TGTGCCAGCAGCTTTGCCGGGACAGGGGTCCCGACGGCGGCTTTCTTT. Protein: CASSFAGTGVPTAAFF.

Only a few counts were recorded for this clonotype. The DNA of the CDR3 is TGTGCCACCGAACAGCGACAACAAGAGACCCAGTACTTC. Residues: CATEQRQQETQYF. This rearrangement joins TRBV10-3 to TRBJ2-5, with D unclear. Germline CDR1 is ENHRY and CDR2 is SYGVKD. This CDR3 has 13 amino acids. V lost 10 bases, J lost 2 bases, and 14 bases lay in between.

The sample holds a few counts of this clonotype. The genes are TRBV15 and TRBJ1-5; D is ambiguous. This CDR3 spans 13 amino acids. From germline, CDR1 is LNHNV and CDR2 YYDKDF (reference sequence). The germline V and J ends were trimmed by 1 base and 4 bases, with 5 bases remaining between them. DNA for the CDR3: TGTGCCACCAGCAGAGGGGCGAATCAGCCCCAGCATTTT. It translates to CATSRGANQPQHF.

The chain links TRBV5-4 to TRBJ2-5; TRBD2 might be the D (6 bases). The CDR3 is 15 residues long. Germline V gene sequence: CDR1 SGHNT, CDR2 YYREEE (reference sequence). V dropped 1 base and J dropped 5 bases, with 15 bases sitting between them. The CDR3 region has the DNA TGTGCCAGCAGCTTGTTAGCGGCTCAGAGGGAGACCCAGTACTTC. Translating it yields CASSLLAAQRETQYF.

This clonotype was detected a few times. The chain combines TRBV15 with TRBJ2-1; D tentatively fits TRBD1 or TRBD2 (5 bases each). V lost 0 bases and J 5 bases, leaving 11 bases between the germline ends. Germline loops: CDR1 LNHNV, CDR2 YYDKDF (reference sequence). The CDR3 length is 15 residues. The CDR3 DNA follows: TGTGCCACCAGCAGAGATCCAGGGACCCACAATGAGCAGTTCTTC. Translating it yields CATSRDPGTHNEQFF.

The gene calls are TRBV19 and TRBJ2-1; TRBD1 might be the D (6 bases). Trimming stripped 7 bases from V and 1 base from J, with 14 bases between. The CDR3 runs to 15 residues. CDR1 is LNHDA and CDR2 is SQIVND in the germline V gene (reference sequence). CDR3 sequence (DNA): TGTGCCAGTACCACCCAGGGGAAGTCCTACAATGAGCAGTTCTTC. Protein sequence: CASTTQGKSYNEQFF.

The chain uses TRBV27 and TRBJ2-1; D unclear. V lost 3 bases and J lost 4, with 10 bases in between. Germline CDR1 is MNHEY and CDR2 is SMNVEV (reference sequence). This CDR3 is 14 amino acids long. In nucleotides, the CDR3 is TGTGCCAGCAGTTTTTCTCTACGGTACAATGAGCAGTTCTTC. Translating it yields CASSFSLRYNEQFF.

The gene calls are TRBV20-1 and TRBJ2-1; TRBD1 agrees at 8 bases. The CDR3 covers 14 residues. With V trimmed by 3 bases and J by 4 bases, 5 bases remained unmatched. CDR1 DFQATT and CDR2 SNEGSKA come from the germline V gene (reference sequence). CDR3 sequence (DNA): TGCAGTGCTAGTGACAGGGGAAAGTACAATGAGCAGTTCTTC. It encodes CSASDRGKYNEQFF.

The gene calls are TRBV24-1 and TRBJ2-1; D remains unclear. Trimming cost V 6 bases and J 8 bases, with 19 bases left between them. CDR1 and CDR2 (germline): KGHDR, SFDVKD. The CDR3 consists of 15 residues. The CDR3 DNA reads TGTGCCACCAGTCCGGCGGTCACCTCTGGTGATGAGCAGTTCTTC. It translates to CATSPAVTSGDEQFF.

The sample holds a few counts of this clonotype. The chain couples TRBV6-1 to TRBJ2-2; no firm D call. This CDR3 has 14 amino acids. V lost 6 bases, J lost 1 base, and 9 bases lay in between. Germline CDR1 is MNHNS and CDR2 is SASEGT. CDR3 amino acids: CASRPFGNTGELFF. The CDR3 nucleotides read TGTGCCAGCAGACCCTTTGGGAACACCGGGGAGCTGTTTTTT.

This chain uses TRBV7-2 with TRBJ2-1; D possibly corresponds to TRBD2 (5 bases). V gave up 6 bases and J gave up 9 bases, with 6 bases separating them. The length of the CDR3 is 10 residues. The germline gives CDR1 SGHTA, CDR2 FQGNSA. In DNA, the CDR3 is TGTGCCAGCAGGGGGAGTGAGCAGTTCTTC. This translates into CASRGSEQFF.

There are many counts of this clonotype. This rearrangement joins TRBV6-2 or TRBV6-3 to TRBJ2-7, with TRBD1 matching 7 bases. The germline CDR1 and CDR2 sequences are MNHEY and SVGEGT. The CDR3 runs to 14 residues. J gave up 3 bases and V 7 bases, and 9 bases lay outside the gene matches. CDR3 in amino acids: CASTERQGVYEQYF. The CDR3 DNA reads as TGTGCCAGCACTGAACGACAGGGAGTCTACGAGCAGTACTTC.

CDR3 residues: CASSEQGRLAKNIQYF. CDR3 DNA: TGTGCCAGCAGTGAGCAGGGGAGACTAGCCAAAAACATTCAGTACTTC. The J gene is TRBJ2-4, the V gene TRBV2; D is perhaps TRBD1 (6 bases). The length of the CDR3 is 16 residues. Germline V gives CDR1 SNHLY, CDR2 FYNNEI. The V end was cut by 3 bases, the J end by 0 bases, with 12 bases between.

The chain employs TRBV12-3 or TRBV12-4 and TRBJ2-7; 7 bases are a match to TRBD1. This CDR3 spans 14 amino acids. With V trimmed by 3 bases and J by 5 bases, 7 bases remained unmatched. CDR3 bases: TGTGCCAGCAGTTTCGCCCAGGGGGTCCACGAGCAGTACTTC. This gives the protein CASSFAQGVHEQYF.

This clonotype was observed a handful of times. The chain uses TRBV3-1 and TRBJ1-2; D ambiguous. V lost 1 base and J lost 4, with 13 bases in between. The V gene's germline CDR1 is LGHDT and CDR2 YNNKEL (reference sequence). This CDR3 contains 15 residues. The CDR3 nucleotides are TGTGCCAGCAGCCAAGGGGCCAGCCACTTCTATGGCTACACCTTC. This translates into CASSQGASHFYGYTF.

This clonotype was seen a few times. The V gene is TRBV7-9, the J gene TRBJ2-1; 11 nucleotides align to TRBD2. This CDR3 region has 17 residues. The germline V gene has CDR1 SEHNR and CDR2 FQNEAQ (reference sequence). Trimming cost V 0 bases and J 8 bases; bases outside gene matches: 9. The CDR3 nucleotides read TGTGCCAGCAGCTTAGCCCTAACTAGCGGGAGCCAGGATGAGCAGTTCTTC. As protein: CASSLALTSGSQDEQFF.

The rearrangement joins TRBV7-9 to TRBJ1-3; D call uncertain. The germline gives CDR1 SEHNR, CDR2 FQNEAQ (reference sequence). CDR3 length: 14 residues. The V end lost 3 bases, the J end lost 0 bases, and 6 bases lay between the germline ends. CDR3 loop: CASSFDGSGNTIYF. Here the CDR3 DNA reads TGTGCCAGCAGCTTCGACGGCTCTGGAAACACCATATATTTT. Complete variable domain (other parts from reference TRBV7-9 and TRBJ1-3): DTGVSQNPRHKITKRGQNVTFRCDPISEHNRLYWYRQTLGQGPEFLTYFQNEAQLEKSRLLSDRFSAERPKGSFSTLEIQRTEQGDSAMYLCASSFDGSGNTIYFGEGSWLTVV.

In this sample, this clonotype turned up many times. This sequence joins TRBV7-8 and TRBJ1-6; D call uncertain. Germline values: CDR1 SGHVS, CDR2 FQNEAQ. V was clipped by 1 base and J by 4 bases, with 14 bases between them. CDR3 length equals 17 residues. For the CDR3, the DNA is TGTGCCAGCAGCTTAGTGAATGCGGCGGTTTATAATTCACCCCTCCACTTT. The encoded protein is CASSLVNAAVYNSPLHF.

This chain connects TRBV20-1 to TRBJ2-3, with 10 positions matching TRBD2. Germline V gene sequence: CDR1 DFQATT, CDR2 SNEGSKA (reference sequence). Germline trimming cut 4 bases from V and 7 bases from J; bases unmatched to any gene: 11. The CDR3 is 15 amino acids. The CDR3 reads CSATLLAGTRNTQYF. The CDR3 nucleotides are TGCAGTGCTACTCTACTAGCGGGGACCCGAAATACGCAGTATTTT.

The CDR3 protein is CASRKGAWTPEGYTF. The CDR3, as DNA: TGTGCCAGCAGAAAAGGGGCTTGGACCCCCGAAGGCTACACCTTC. V is TRBV27 and J is TRBJ1-2, with D possibly TRBD1 on 5 matching bases. Trimming cost V 6 bases and J 8 bases, with 22 bases left between them. The CDR3 is 15 residues long. Per the germline V gene, CDR1 is MNHEY and CDR2 is SMNVEV (reference sequence).